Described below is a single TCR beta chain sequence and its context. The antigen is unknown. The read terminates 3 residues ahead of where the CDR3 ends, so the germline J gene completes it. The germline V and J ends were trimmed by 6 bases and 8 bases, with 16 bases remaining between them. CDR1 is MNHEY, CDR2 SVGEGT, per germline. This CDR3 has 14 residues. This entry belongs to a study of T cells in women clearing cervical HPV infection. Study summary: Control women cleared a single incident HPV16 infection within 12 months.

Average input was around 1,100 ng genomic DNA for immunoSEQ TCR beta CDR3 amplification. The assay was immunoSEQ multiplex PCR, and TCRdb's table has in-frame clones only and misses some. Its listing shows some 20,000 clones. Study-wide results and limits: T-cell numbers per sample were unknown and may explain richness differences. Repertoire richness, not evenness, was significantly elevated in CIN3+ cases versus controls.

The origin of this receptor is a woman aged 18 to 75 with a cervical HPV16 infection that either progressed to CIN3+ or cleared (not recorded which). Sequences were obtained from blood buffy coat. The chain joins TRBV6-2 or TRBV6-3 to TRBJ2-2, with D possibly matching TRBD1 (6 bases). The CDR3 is CASRDGQFSGELFF. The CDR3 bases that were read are TGTGCCAGCAGAGATGGACAGTTCTCTGGGGAG.